The subject of this entry is one TCR beta chain. Its specificity is not known. Germline CDR1 is SGHVS and CDR2 is FQNEAQ. Trimming took 6 bases from V and 2 from J, leaving 20 bases between them. The CDR3 length is 16 residues. TCRdb keeps only in-frame clones here, not all; method: immunoSEQ multiplex PCR. The data contain 200,000 to 300,000 clones, 85% to 95% of them singletons. The data were obtained in a study of T cell responses to AZD1222 COVID-19 vaccine. Study context: Analysis merged second doses at about 4 or about 12 weeks. Study-wide results and caveats: Just a handful of people given AZD1222 tested seropositive at baseline. White British people made up most donors, females outnumbered males, and clonal diversity was possibly underestimated.

The chain employs TRBV7-8 and TRBJ2-7; the D is unclear. The TCR was taken from an adult in good health. The material was peripheral blood, obtained on day 0 of AZD1222 vaccination. CDR3 sequence (DNA): TGTGCCAGCAGAAAATACAAGCCGAGGAGAGCCTACGAGCAGTACTTC. This encodes CASRKYKPRRAYEQYF.